The 24 T cell receptor beta chains given below trace back to one sample, sequenced in a study of blood T cell repertoires in COVID-19. Some clones are missing from TCRdb's copy, which holds only in-frame ones; the method was immunoSEQ multiplex PCR. The sample records more than 150,000 clones, roughly three quarters being singletons. Source material: peripheral blood. These receptors were obtained from a man between 60 and 75 years old with active or convalescent COVID-19.

A remark on this clone: Because the CDR3's place on the DNA is in doubt, the DNA is left out and the CDR3 is given as listed by TCRdb. The V call is TRBV4-1, the J call TRBJ2-7; TRBD1 is the table's D call, not checked against the DNA. Germline loops: CDR1 MGHRA, CDR2 YSYEKL. The CDR3 numbers 14 amino acids, ends counted. The CDR3: CASSLFFGQAKQYF.

V usage is TRBV7-2 and J usage is TRBJ2-5; TRBD2 is a possible D gene (6 bases). Germline values: CDR1 SGHTA, CDR2 FQGNSA. The CDR3 is 15 amino acids. V shed 5 bases and J shed 3 bases, with 16 bases lying between them. The CDR3 region is CASSQDRESKETQYF. CDR3 nucleotides: TGTGCCAGCAGCCAAGACCGGGAGTCCAAAGAGACCCAGTACTTC.

This clone was detected a few times. V and J are TRBV7-2 and TRBJ2-1; 7 nucleotides match TRBD2. V shed 6 bases, J shed 13 bases, and the junction held 9 bases outside the gene matches. The CDR3 totals 12 residues. Per germline, CDR1 SGHTA and CDR2 FQGNSA. The CDR3 nucleotides are TGTGCCAGCAGTACAACTCTAGCGGACCAGTTCTTC. Amino acid sequence: CASSTTLADQFF.

The J gene is TRBJ1-1, the V gene TRBV9, with D perhaps TRBD1 (5 bases). The V end lost 0 bases, the J end lost 5 bases, and 17 bases lay between the germline ends. The CDR3 has 16 residues. The germline V gene encodes CDR1 SGDLS and CDR2 YYNGEE. The CDR3 region is CASSVAERGEGTEAFF. CDR3 sequence (DNA): TGTGCCAGCAGCGTAGCCGAGCGGGGGGAAGGGACTGAAGCTTTCTTT.

The chain couples TRBV6-5 to TRBJ1-1; D not certain. The germline V gene encodes CDR1 MNHEY and CDR2 SVGAGI. V lost 4 bases to trimming and J lost 5 bases, with 5 bases between them. CDR3 length equals 11 residues. The CDR3 protein is CASSSQTEAFF. The CDR3, as DNA: TGTGCCAGCAGTTCCCAGACTGAAGCTTTCTTT.

The chain carries TRBV24-1 and TRBJ2-1; D is ambiguous. The CDR3 is 13 residues long. The V and J ends lost 7 bases and 0 bases respectively, with 6 bases between them. In germline, CDR1 is KGHDR, CDR2 SFDVKD. CDR3: CATSLTSYNEQFF. The CDR3 DNA is TGTGCCACCAGCCTAACCTCCTACAATGAGCAGTTCTTC.

This CDR3 is CASSAMGLSYNEQFF. CDR3 DNA sequence: TGTGCCAGCAGCGCAATGGGACTTTCCTACAATGAGCAGTTCTTC. J is TRBJ2-1 and V is TRBV7-9, with D maybe TRBD2 (6 bases). Per germline, CDR1 SEHNR and CDR2 FQNEAQ (reference sequence). V was cut by 5 bases and J by 1 base, with 12 bases left in between. This CDR3 is built from 15 residues.

The V and J genes are TRBV7-2 and TRBJ2-5; possible D gene TRBD2, 5 bases. V gave up 4 bases and J gave up 5 bases, with 14 bases separating them. Germline values: CDR1 SGHTA, CDR2 FQGNSA. The CDR3 length is 14 residues. This CDR3 is CASSSAGRGETQYF. The CDR3 coding sequence is TGTGCCAGCAGCTCCGCCGGTAGAGGGGAGACCCAGTACTTC.

The V and J genes are TRBV28 and TRBJ1-5, with TRBD1 matching 11 bases. The germline CDR1 and CDR2 sequences are MDHEN and SYDVKM. The V gene end was trimmed by 7 bases and the J gene end by 6 bases; junction bases not matched to a gene: 5. CDR3 length: 14 amino acids. CDR3 protein: CASTPGQGGQPQHF. Written as DNA, the CDR3 is TGTGCCAGCACCCCGGGACAGGGGGGTCAGCCCCAGCATTTT.

The chain employs TRBV27 and TRBJ1-6, with 10 bases aligning to TRBD1. The J segment lost 10 bases and the V segment lost 6 bases, leaving 6 bases of the junction unmatched. Looked up from germline, CDR1 is MNHEY and CDR2 is SMNVEV (reference sequence). The CDR3 runs to 14 residues. The CDR3 sequence is CASRRDRGLSPLHF. CDR3 nucleotide sequence: TGTGCCAGCAGGAGAGACAGGGGGCTGTCACCCCTCCACTTT.

V usage is TRBV24-1 and J usage is TRBJ2-1, with D perhaps matching TRBD2 (6 bases). Germline V gives CDR1 KGHDR, CDR2 SFDVKD. The length of the CDR3 is 14 residues. Trimming left V 9 bases short and J 9 bases short, with 20 bases between. The CDR3 protein is CATGSGASTVEQFF. DNA of the CDR3: TGTGCCACCGGGTCGGGAGCTTCCACGGTTGAGCAGTTCTTC.

The V and J genes are TRBV5-6 and TRBJ2-5; TRBD1 might be the D (5 bases). CDR1 SGHDT and CDR2 YYEEEE come from the germline V gene. Trimming stripped 2 bases from V and 4 bases from J, with 15 bases between. CDR3 size: 15 residues. CDR3 sequence (DNA): TGTGCCAGCAGCTTCAGGTCAGGGCTAGGAGAGACCCAGTACTTC. Translation: CASSFRSGLGETQYF.

The rearrangement uses TRBV5-1 and TRBJ2-7, with TRBD2 matching over 7 bases. Germline-derived CDR1 and CDR2 are SGHRS and YFSETQ. The ends lost 5 bases at V and 0 bases at J; junction bases unmatched: 5. The CDR3 has 14 residues. CDR3 protein: CASRTLASSYEQYF. CDR3 DNA sequence: TGCGCCAGCAGGACACTAGCGAGCTCCTACGAGCAGTACTTC.

This clone was observed once. The chain is built from TRBV7-2 and TRBJ1-6; the match to TRBD1 covers 7 bases. Germline CDR1 reads SGHTA; CDR2 reads FQGNSA. The CDR3 loop spans 15 amino acids. With V trimmed by 5 bases and J by 7 bases, 8 bases remained unmatched. CDR3 region: CASSAQGMGNSPLHF. CDR3 DNA: TGTGCCAGCAGCGCACAGGGGATGGGCAATTCACCCCTCCACTTT.

The V call is TRBV3-1 (or the pseudogene TRBV3-2), the J call TRBJ2-1, with 8 bases identical to TRBD2. The V and J ends lost 1 base and 4 bases, in that order; junction bases with no gene match: 12. The CDR3 spans 18 residues. The V gene's germline CDR1 is LGHDT and CDR2 YNNKEL (reference sequence). The CDR3 is CASSQVPKASGRYNEQFF. CDR3 sequence (DNA): TGTGCCAGCAGCCAAGTTCCCAAGGCTAGCGGGCGATACAATGAGCAGTTCTTC.

This clone was observed once. The rearrangement joins TRBV30 to TRBJ2-3, with 9 positions matching TRBD1. Trimming took 2 bases from V and 4 from J; bases not matched to a gene: 4. This CDR3 contains 14 residues. Per germline, CDR1 GTSNPN and CDR2 SVGIG (reference sequence). Here the CDR3 reads CAWSQGQGSDTQYF. Here the CDR3 DNA reads TGTGCCTGGAGTCAGGGACAGGGTTCAGATACGCAGTATTTT.

This clone was observed a few times. J is TRBJ1-1 and V is TRBV7-9; no definite D call. Germline assignment: CDR1 SEHNR and CDR2 FQNEAQ (reference sequence). The ends were cut back, 6 bases at V and 4 bases at J, with 12 bases in the middle. The CDR3 has 13 amino acids. The CDR3 loop is CASRVARGTEAFF. CDR3 bases: TGTGCCAGCAGGGTCGCCCGAGGCACTGAAGCTTTCTTT.

CDR3 nucleotide sequence: TGTGCCAGCAGTCCCCCCAGCGGTGGGGCCAACGTCCTGACTTTC. It is translated as CASSPPSGGANVLTF. V usage is TRBV6-2 or TRBV6-3 and J usage is TRBJ2-6, with a tentative D call TRBD2 (5 bases). Per the germline V gene, CDR1 is MNHEY and CDR2 is SVGEGT. The ends were cut back, 5 bases at V and 3 bases at J, with 11 bases in the middle. There are 15 residues in the CDR3.

The rearrangement uses TRBV6-1 and TRBJ2-7, with TRBD1 identical over 8 bases. The CDR3 spans 14 residues. V trimming: 2 bases; J trimming: 4 bases; junction bases outside the gene matches: 4. Germline V CDR1 and CDR2: MNHNS, SASEGT. The CDR3 spells CASSESDRGYEQYF. CDR3 in DNA: TGTGCCAGCAGTGAATCCGACAGGGGATACGAGCAGTACTTC.

The chain links TRBV5-1 to TRBJ2-2; the D gene is possibly TRBD2 (5 bases). V lost 4 bases and J 5 bases, leaving 18 bases between the germline ends. Germline values: CDR1 SGHRS, CDR2 YFSETQ. This CDR3 comprises 16 residues. Here the CDR3 reads CASSREGSTVTGELFF. The CDR3 DNA reads TGCGCCAGCAGCCGAGAGGGTAGCACCGTAACCGGGGAGCTGTTTTTT.

The V gene is TRBV5-8, the J gene TRBJ1-2; 9 bases line up with TRBD1. With V trimmed by 0 bases and J by 6 bases, 0 bases remained unmatched. This CDR3 has 13 residues. Germline V gene sequence: CDR1 SGHTS, CDR2 YDEGEE. The CDR3 here is CASSLGDRDGYTF. The CDR3, as DNA: TGTGCCAGCAGCTTGGGGGACAGGGATGGCTACACCTTC. Drawing the rest from reference TRBV5-8 and TRBJ1-2, the complete variable domain is EAGVTQSPTHLIKTRGQQATLRCSPISGHTSVYWYQQALGLGLQFLLWYDEGEERNRGNFPPRFSGRQFPNYSSELNVNALELEDSALYLCASSLGDRDGYTFGSGTRLTVV.

CDR3 sequence: CATSDTKTGDYGYTF. The CDR3 DNA is TGTGCCACCAGTGATACGAAGACAGGTGACTATGGCTACACCTTC. The rearrangement uses TRBV24-1 and TRBJ1-2; perhaps TRBD1 as D (6 bases). Germline V lookup: CDR1 KGHDR, CDR2 SFDVKD. With 3 bases removed from V and 3 bases from J, the gap between germline ends came to 13 bases. The CDR3 has 15 residues.

The chain carries TRBV5-4 and TRBJ2-7; no clear D gene. The germline V and J ends were trimmed by 1 base and 2 bases, with 7 bases remaining between them. The CDR3 totals 13 residues. The germline gives CDR1 SGHNT, CDR2 YYREEE (reference sequence). Written as DNA, the CDR3 is TGTGCCAGCAGCTTGTACTCCGCCTACGAGCAGTACTTC. It is translated as CASSLYSAYEQYF.

The chain combines TRBV15 with TRBJ1-2, with 7 positions matching TRBD1. V lost 5 bases, J lost 3 bases, and 0 bases stayed unmatched. From germline, CDR1 is LNHNV and CDR2 YYDKDF (reference sequence). The CDR3 length is 12 residues. The CDR3 nucleotides are TGTGCCACCAGCGGACAGGACTATGGCTACACCTTC. It yields the protein CATSGQDYGYTF.